This T cell receptor (beta chain) was profiled in a study of lymphopenia after photon versus proton radiotherapy. Study findings and constraints: Photon-treated patients lost naive T cells and TCR diversity; proton-treated stayed stable. Only patients who died were analyzed for survival; proton advantage is unproven.

Only in-frame clones appear in the TCRdb table, and some are missing; sequencing was by immunoSEQ multiplex PCR. Here the sample spans under 70,000 clones, roughly 90% being singletons. Germline V lookup: CDR1 MNHNS, CDR2 SASEGT. Trimming at V came to 1 base and at J to 0 bases, leaving 13 bases not matched to a gene. The CDR3 is 21 amino acids. Comments on this clone: Its antigen remains unknown.

The specimen comprised peripheral blood, sampled from a patient treated with photon-based radiotherapy. The sequence derives from a middle-aged woman with cholangiocarcinoma. The chain joins TRBV6-1 to TRBJ2-6, with TRBD1 matching over 9 bases. The CDR3 nucleotides are TGTGCCAGCAGTGAAGGGGGACAGGGAGAAAAGGCCCACTCTGGGGCCAACGTCCTGACTTTC. Amino acids: CASSEGGQGEKAHSGANVLTF.